This T cell receptor beta chain was sequenced during a study of cytotoxic CD8 clonotypes in ibrutinib-treated CLL. As for the study in general: Patients attained 24 partial and 2 complete responses; at median roughly 73 months, around 15 remained remitted while about twelve progressed. On average, each sample had some 250,000 productive templates and 100,000 or so productive rearrangements.

Germline V CDR1 and CDR2: LNHDA, SQIVND (reference sequence). The length of the CDR3 is 15 residues. Trimming removed 7 bases at V and 5 bases at J, with 17 bases between. This clone was picked up a small number of times. The method was immunoSEQ multiplex PCR; TCRdb's version includes in-frame clones alone and lacks a portion of them. The sample records about 43,000 clones, roughly 76% being singletons. Sample: PBMCs, taken after 12 months of ibrutinib treatment. The receptor was derived from a human donor with chronic lymphocytic leukemia. This chain uses TRBV19 with TRBJ2-2; D is unresolved. Here the CDR3 reads CASTVDGTYTGELFF. The CDR3 DNA reads TGTGCCAGTACAGTTGACGGAACGTATACCGGGGAGCTGTTTTTT.